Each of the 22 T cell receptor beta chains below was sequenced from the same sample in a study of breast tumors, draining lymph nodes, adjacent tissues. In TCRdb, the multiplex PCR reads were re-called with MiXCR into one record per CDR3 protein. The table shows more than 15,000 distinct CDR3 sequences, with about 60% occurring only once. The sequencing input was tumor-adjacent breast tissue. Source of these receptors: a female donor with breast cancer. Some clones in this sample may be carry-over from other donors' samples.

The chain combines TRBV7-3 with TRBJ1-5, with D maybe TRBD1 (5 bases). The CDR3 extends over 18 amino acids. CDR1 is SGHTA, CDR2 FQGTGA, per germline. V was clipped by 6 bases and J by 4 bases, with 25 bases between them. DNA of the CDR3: TGTGCCAGCAGTCTCTTGGGAAGGGGACGGTTTCTTAATCAGCCCCAGCATTTT. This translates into CASSLLGRGRFLNQPQHF.

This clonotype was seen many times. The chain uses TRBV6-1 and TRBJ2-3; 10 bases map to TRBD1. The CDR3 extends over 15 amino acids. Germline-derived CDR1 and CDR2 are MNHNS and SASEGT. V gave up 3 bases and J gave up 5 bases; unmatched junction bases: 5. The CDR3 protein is CASSDATGGKDTQYF. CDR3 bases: TGTGCCAGCAGTGATGCGACAGGGGGCAAAGATACGCAGTATTTT.

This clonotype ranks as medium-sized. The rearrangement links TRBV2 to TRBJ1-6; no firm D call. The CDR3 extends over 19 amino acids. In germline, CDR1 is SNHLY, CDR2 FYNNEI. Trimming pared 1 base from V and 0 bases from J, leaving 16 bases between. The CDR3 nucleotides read TGTGCCAGCAGTGAAGTGGGTGCAGACCCGAGCTCCTATAATTCACCCCTCCACTTT. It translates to CASSEVGADPSSYNSPLHF.

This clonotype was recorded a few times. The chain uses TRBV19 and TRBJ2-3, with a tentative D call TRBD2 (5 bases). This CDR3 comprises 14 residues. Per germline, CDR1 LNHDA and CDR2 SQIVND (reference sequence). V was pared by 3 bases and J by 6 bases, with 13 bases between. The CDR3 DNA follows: TGTGCCAGTAGTATTCGACGGGGAGCGGATACGCAGTATTTT. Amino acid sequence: CASSIRRGADTQYF.

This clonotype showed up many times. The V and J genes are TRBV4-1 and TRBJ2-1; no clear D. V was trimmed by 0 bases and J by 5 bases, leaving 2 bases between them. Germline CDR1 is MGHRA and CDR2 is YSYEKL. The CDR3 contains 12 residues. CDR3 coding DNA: TGCGCCAGCAGCCAAGATAACAATGAGCAGTTCTTC. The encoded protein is CASSQDNNEQFF.

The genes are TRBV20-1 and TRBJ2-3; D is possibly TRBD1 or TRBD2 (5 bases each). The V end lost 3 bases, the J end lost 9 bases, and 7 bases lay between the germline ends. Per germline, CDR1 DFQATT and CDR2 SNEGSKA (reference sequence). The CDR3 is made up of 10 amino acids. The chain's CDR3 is CSASGTTQYF. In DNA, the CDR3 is TGCAGTGCTAGCGGGACGACGCAGTATTTT.

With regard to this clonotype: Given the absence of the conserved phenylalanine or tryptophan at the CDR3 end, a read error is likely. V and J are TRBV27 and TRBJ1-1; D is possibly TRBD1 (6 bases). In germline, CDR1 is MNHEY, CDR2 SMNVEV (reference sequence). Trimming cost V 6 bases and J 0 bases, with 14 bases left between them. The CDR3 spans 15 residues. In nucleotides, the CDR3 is TGTGCCAGCAGGAGGATCGGGACAATGAACACTGAAGCTTTCGTT. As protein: CASRRIGTMNTEAFV.

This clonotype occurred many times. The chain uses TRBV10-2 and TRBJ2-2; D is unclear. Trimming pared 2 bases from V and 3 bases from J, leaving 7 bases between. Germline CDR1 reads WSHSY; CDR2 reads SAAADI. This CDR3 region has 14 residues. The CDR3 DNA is TGCGCCAGCAGTGAGGCCGCGGACACCGGGGAGCTGTTTTTT. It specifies CASSEAADTGELFF.

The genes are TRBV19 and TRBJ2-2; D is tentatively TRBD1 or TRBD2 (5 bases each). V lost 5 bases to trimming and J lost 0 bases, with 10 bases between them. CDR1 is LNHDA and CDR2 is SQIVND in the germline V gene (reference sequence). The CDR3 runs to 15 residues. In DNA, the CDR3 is TGTGCCAGTAGTCGGGACCTAACGAACACCGGGGAGCTGTTTTTT. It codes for CASSRDLTNTGELFF.

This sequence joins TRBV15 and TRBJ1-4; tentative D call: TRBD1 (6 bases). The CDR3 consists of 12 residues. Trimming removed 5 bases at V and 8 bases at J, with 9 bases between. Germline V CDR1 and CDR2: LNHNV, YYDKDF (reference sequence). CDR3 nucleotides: TGTGCCACCAGCCACAGGGAAGAAAAACTGTTTTTT. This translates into CATSHREEKLFF.

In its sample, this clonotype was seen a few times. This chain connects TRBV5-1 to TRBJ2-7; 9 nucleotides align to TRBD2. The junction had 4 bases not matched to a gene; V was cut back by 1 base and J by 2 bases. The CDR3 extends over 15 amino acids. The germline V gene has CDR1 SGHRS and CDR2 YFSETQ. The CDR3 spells CASSLSSGDTYEQYF. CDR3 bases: TGCGCCAGCAGCTTGTCTAGCGGGGACACCTACGAGCAGTACTTC.

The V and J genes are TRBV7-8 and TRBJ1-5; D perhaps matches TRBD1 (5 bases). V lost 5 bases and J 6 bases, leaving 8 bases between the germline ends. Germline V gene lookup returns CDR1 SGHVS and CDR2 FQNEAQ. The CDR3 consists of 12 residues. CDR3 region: CASSGGSQPQHF. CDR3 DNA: TGTGCCAGCAGCGGGGGGAGTCAGCCCCAGCATTTT.

CDR3 protein: CASSSRGGNTYEQYF. CDR3 sequence (DNA): TGTGCCAGCAGCTCACGGGGGGGGAACACCTACGAGCAGTACTTC. This chain joins TRBV11-2 and TRBJ2-7; TRBD2 aligns across 8 bases. Germline V gene data show CDR1 as SGHAT and CDR2 as FQNNGV. This CDR3 comprises 15 residues. V trimming: 4 bases; J trimming: 2 bases; junction bases outside the gene matches: 7.

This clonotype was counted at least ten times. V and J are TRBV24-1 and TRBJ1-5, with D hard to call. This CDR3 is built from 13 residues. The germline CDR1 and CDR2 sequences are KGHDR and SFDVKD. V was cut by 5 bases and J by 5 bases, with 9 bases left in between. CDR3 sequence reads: CATSGASYQPQHF. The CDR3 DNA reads TGTGCCACCAGTGGGGCCAGCTATCAGCCCCAGCATTTT.

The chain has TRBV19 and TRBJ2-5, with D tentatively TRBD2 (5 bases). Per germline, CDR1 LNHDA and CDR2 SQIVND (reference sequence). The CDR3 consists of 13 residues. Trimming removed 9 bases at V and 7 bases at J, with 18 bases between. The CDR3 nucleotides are TGTGCCAGCAGCCGGACGCCGGCGGGGACCCAGTACTTC. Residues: CASSRTPAGTQYF. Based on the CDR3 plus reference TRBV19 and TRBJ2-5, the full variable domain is DGGITQSPKYLFRKEGQNVTLSCEQNLNHDAMYWYRQDPGQGLRLIYYSQIVNDFQKGDIAEGYSVSREKKESFPLTVTSAQKNPTAFYLCASSRTPAGTQYFGPGTRLLVL.

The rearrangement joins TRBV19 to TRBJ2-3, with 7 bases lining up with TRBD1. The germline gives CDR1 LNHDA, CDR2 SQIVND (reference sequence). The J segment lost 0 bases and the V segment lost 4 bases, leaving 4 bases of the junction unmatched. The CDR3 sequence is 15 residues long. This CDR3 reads CASSTGTASTDTQYF. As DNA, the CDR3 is TGTGCCAGTAGTACTGGGACAGCTAGCACAGATACGCAGTATTTT.

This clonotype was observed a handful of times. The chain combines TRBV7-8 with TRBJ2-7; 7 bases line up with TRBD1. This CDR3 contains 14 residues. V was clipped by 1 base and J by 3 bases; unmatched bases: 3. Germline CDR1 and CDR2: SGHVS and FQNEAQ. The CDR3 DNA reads TGTGCCAGCAGCTTAGAGGGGGCAGTCTACGAGCAGTACTTC. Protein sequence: CASSLEGAVYEQYF.

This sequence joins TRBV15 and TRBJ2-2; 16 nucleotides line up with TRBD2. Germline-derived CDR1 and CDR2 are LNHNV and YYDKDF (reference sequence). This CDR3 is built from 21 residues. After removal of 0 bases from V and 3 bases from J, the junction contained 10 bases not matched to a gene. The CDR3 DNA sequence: TGTGCCACCAGCAGAGATATTCCGGGACTAGCGGGAGGGAGCGACACCGGGGAGCTGTTTTTT. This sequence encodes CATSRDIPGLAGGSDTGELFF.

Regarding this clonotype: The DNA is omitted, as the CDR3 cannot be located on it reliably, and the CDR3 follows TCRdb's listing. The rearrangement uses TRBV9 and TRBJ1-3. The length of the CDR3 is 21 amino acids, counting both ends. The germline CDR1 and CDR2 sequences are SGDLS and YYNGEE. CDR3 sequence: CASSKAGGSGSPLHFGNTIYF.

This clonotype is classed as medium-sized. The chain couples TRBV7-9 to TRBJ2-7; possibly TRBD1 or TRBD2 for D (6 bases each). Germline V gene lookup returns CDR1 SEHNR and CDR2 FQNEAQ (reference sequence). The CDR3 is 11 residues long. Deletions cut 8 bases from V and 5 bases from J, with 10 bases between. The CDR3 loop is CASRGQNEQYF. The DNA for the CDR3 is TGTGCCAGCCGGGGGCAGAACGAGCAGTACTTC.

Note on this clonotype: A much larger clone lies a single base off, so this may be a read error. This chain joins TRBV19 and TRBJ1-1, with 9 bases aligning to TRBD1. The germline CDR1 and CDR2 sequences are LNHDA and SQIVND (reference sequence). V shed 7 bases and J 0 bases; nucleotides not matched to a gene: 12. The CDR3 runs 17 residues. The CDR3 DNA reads TGTGCCAGTACCGGGTCCACAGGGGGCCCCATGAACACTGAAGCTTTCTTT. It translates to CASTGSTGGPMNTEAFF.

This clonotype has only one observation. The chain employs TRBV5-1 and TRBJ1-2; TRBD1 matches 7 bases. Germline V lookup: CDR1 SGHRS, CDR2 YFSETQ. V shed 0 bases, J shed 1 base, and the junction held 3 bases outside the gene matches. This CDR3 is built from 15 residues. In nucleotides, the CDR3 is TGCGCCAGCAGCTTGGTAGGGGGCCTTAACTATGGCTACACCTTC. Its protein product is CASSLVGGLNYGYTF.